The next 9 T cell receptor beta chains were all read from a single sample in a study of T cells after yellow fever vaccination (dated by TCRdb to the late 2010s). Receptor amplification or capture employed 5' RACE. Sequencer: Illumina HiSeq 2500. TCRdb redid the processing of the public reads, applying fastp at Q25 and MiXCR, and retained in-frame beta chains. Every distinct CDR3 protein forms one entry, paired with its most common genes and DNA. The sample has 150,000 or so distinct CDR3 sequences on record, around 7% of them singletons. More than 2% of the sample goes to the ten largest clones. Interpreted using the paper, the treatment or condition label stands for: live attenuated yellow fever vaccine strain. This sample comprised CD4+ T cells sorted from PBMCs, obtained more than 4 days after the first yellow fever vaccination. The receptors were sampled from a man between 18 and 35 years old who received the YFV17D yellow fever vaccine.

This rearrangement joins TRBV7-9 to TRBJ1-5, with TRBD1 as a possible D gene (6 bases). Germline CDR1 and CDR2: SEHNR and FQNEAQ (reference sequence). Between the trimmed V and J ends, which lost 5 bases and 3 bases, there was a span of 14 bases. This CDR3 contains 15 residues. The CDR3 nucleotides are TGTGCCAGCAGCAAGTGGGCAGGGGACAATCAGCCCCAGCATTTT. It encodes CASSKWAGDNQPQHF.

The sample holds a few counts of this clonotype. This chain links TRBV7-9 with TRBJ1-5; possible D gene TRBD1, 5 bases. The V end lost 1 base, the J end lost 10 bases, and 17 bases lay between the germline ends. CDR1 is SEHNR, CDR2 FQNEAQ, per germline (reference sequence). The CDR3 totals 15 residues. The CDR3 spells CASSLGGEGTQPQHF. The CDR3 nucleotides are TGTGCCAGCAGCTTAGGGGGGGAGGGGACCCAACCCCAGCATTTT.

This clonotype was observed at least ten times. The chain carries TRBV9 and TRBJ1-2, with D unclear. This CDR3 comprises 11 residues. Germline CDR1 reads SGDLS; CDR2 reads YYNGEE. V lost 3 bases to trimming and J lost 0 bases, with 0 bases between them. The CDR3, as DNA: TGTGCCAGCAGCGCTAACTATGGCTACACCTTC. This translates into CASSANYGYTF.

This clonotype has just a few counts. The chain uses TRBV2 and TRBJ2-5; D is possibly TRBD1 (6 bases). CDR3 size: 13 residues. Germline V gene lookup returns CDR1 SNHLY and CDR2 FYNNEI. The V end was cut by 6 bases, the J end by 5 bases, with 13 bases between. CDR3 protein: CASRVWGLETQYF. In DNA form, the CDR3 reads TGTGCCAGCAGGGTTTGGGGGCTTGAGACCCAGTACTTC.

In its sample, this clonotype was seen many times. This chain joins TRBV11-3 and TRBJ2-1, with 8 bases that match TRBD1. The length of the CDR3 is 15 residues. The V segment lost 3 bases and the J segment 3 bases; nucleotides outside the gene matches: 4. CDR1 and CDR2 from the germline V gene are SGHNT and YENEEA. CDR3: CASSLTGVDYNEQFF. DNA of the CDR3: TGTGCCAGCAGCTTGACAGGGGTAGACTACAATGAGCAGTTCTTC.

The rearrangement links TRBV5-1 to TRBJ2-1; 8 bases are a match to TRBD1. Germline CDR1 and CDR2: SGHRS and YFSETQ. The CDR3 is 17 amino acids. J was trimmed by 7 bases and V by 2 bases; bases with no gene match: 14. The DNA of the CDR3 is TGCGCCAGCAGCTTTCGAGTCGGGACAGGAAATTGGAATGAGCAGTTCTTC. Translated, it gives CASSFRVGTGNWNEQFF. Together with reference TRBV5-1 and TRBJ2-1, the CDR3 gives the full variable domain: KAGVTQTPRYLIKTRGQQVTLSCSPISGHRSVSWYQQTPGQGLQFLFEYFSETQRNKGNFPGRFSGRQFSNSRSEMNVSTLELGDSALYLCASSFRVGTGNWNEQFFGPGTRLTVL.

This clonotype was counted ten times or more. This chain joins TRBV7-2 and TRBJ2-1, with a tentative D call TRBD2 (6 bases). Per germline, CDR1 SGHTA and CDR2 FQGNSA. Deletions cut 4 bases from V and 5 bases from J, with 9 bases between. CDR3 length equals 13 residues. The CDR3 here is CASSWDFNNEQFF. CDR3 nucleotide sequence: TGTGCCAGCAGCTGGGACTTTAACAATGAGCAGTTCTTC.

This clonotype was seen ten or more times. The V gene is TRBV12-3 or TRBV12-4, the J gene TRBJ1-1, with a weak D call TRBD1 (5 bases). The CDR3 sequence is 13 residues long. The ends were cut back, 3 bases at V and 4 bases at J, with 9 bases in the middle. CDR3 sequence: CASSFSGGTEAFF. CDR3 bases: TGTGCCAGCAGTTTCTCGGGGGGCACTGAAGCTTTCTTT.

This clonotype was seen a handful of times. The chain links TRBV7-2 to TRBJ1-1; TRBD1 is a possible D gene (5 bases). The V gene's germline CDR1 is SGHTA and CDR2 FQGNSA. The germline V and J ends were trimmed by 2 bases and 3 bases, with 10 bases remaining between them. The CDR3 spans 14 residues. The CDR3 DNA is TGTGCCAGCAGCTTAAGGGGCGGCGACACTGAAGCTTTCTTT. It yields the protein CASSLRGGDTEAFF.